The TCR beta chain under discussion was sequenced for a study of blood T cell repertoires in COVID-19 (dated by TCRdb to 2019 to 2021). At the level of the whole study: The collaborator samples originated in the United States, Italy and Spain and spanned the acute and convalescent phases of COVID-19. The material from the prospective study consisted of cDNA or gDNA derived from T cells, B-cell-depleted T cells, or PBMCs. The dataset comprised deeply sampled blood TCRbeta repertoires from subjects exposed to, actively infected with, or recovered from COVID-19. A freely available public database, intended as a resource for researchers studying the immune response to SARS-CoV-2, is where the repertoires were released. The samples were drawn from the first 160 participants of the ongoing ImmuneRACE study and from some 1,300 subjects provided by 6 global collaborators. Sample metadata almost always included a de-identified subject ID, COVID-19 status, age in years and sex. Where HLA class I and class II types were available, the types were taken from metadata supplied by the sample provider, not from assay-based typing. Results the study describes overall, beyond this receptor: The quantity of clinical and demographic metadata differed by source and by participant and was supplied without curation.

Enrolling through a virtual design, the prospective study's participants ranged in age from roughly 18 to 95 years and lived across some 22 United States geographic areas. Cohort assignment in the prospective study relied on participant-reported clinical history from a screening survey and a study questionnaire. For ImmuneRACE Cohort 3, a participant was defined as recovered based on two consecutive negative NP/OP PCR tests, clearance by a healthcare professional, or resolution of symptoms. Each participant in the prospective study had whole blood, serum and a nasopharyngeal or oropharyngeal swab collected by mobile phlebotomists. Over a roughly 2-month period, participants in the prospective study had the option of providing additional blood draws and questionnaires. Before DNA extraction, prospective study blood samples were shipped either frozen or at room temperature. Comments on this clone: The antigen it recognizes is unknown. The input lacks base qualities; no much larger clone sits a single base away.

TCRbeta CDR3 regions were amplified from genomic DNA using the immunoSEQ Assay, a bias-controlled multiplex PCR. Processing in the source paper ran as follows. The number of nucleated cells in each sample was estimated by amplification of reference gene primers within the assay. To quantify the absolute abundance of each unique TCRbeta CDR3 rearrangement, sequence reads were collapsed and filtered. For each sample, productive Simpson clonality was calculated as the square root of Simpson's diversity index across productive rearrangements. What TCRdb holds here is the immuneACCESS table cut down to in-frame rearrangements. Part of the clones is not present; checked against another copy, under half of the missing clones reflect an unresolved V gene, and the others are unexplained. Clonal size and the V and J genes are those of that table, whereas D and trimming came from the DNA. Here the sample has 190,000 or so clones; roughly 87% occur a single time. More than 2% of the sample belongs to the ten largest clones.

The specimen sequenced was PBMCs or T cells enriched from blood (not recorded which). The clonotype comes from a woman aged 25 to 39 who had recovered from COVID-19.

Here the CDR3 is given as CASSLYRGYEQYF. The base sequence is TGTGCCAGCAGTTTATACAGGGGCTACGAGCAGTACTTC. This sequence uses TRBV27 and TRBJ2-7, with 7 bases matching TRBD1. V trim: 1 base; J trim: 3 bases; unmatched bases: 0. Inclusive of the bounding cysteine and phenylalanine, the CDR3 is 13 residues long. The only DNA kept is the CDR3, 39 bases in frame from the first base. Sequences MNHEY (CDR1) and SMNVEV (CDR2) are obtained from the germline V gene (reference sequence).